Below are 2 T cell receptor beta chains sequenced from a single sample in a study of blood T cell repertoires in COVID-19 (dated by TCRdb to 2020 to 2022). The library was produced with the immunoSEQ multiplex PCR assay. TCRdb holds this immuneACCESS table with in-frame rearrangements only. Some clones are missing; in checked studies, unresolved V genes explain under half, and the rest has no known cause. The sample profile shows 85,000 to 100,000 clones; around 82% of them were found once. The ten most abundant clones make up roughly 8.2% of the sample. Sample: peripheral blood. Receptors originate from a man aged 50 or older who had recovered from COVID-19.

The CDR3 bases are TGTGCCATCCAACTCAGGGCTGGGGCCAACGTCCTGACTTTC. The encoded protein is CAIQLRAGANVLTF. The chain is built from TRBV28 and TRBJ2-6; D may be TRBD1 (5 bases). V lost 10 bases, J lost 2 bases, and 12 bases lay in between. This CDR3 contains 14 residues. Germline V gene data show CDR1 as MDHEN and CDR2 as SYDVKM.

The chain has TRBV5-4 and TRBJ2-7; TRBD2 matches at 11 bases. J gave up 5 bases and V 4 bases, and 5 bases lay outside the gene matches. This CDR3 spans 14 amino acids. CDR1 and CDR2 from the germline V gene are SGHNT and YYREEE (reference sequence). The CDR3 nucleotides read TGTGCCAGCAGCCCTACTAGCGGGAGCAACGAGCAGTACTTC. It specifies CASSPTSGSNEQYF.